The 22 T cell receptor beta chains presented below share a single source sample, sequenced in a study of OX40 agonist ivuxolimab in advanced cancers. The library was made by the immunoSEQ multiplex PCR assay. Sourced from immuneACCESS, this table was stored by TCRdb with only in-frame sequences that have V and J called. A share of the clones is absent; for the studies checked, an unresolved V gene accounts for under half, and the remainder has no known explanation. The table for this sample lists fewer than 65,000 clones; roughly nine tenths of them were counted only once. Roughly 4.1% of the sample is in the top ten clones. Sequencing was performed on CD4+ or CD8+ T cells sorted from blood, taken in a trial of the OX40 agonist ivuxolimab. The receptors derive from an adult with an advanced solid tumor such as melanoma, head and neck, liver or kidney cancer.

The V call is TRBV4-3, the J call TRBJ2-7; possible D gene TRBD1, 5 bases. The CDR3 has 16 amino acids. Germline CDR1 reads LGHNA; CDR2 reads YSLEER. Trimming removed 2 bases at V and 0 bases at J, with 14 bases between. CDR3 DNA sequence: TGCGCCAGCAGCCAAAATTGGGGCAAGAGCTCCTACGAGCAGTACTTC. It is translated as CASSQNWGKSSYEQYF.

This chain joins TRBV27 and TRBJ2-7; 12 bases match TRBD2. V was pared by 6 bases and J by 1 base, with 4 bases of the junction left unmatched. CDR3 size: 15 residues. Per the germline V gene, CDR1 is MNHEY and CDR2 is SMNVEV (reference sequence). CDR3 in amino acids: CASSYTSGRSYEQYF. In DNA, the CDR3 is TGTGCCAGCAGCTACACTAGCGGGAGGTCCTACGAGCAGTACTTC.

The genes are TRBV30 and TRBJ2-6, with D perhaps TRBD1 (6 bases). This CDR3 is 18 amino acids long. The V end was cut by 1 base, the J end by 0 bases, with 16 bases between. Germline CDR1 is GTSNPN and CDR2 is SVGIG (reference sequence). CDR3 sequence (DNA): TGTGCCTGGAGTGACAGGACAGTATCCAACTCTGGGGCCAACGTCCTGACTTTC. Translated: CAWSDRTVSNSGANVLTF.

This clone is judged medium-sized. The V call is TRBV7-9, the J call TRBJ2-3, with TRBD2 matching over 10 bases. The V segment lost 2 bases and the J segment 7 bases; nucleotides outside the gene matches: 6. The germline V gene has CDR1 SEHNR and CDR2 FQNEAQ (reference sequence). CDR3 size: 15 residues. The CDR3 DNA sequence: TGTGCCAGCAGCTTACCTAGCGGGAGAAGGAATACGCAGTATTTT. This translates into CASSLPSGRRNTQYF.

The rearrangement joins TRBV5-6 to TRBJ1-1; no clear D. Looked up from germline, CDR1 is SGHDT and CDR2 is YYEEEE. V dropped 4 bases and J dropped 0 bases, with 7 bases sitting between them. This CDR3 is built from 13 residues. Here the CDR3 DNA reads TGTGCCAGCAGCAATACAGTGAACACTGAAGCTTTCTTT. Residues: CASSNTVNTEAFF. Supplemented by reference TRBV5-6 and TRBJ1-1, the full variable domain reads DAGVTQSPTHLIKTRGQQVTLRCSPKSGHDTVSWYQQALGQGPQFIFQYYEEEERQRGNFPDRFSGHQFPNYSSELNVNALLLGDSALYLCASSNTVNTEAFFGQGTRLTVV.

The chain links TRBV5-5 to TRBJ2-2; 8 bases map to TRBD1. This CDR3 region has 16 residues. Per the germline V gene, CDR1 is SGHKS and CDR2 is YYEKEE (reference sequence). Trimming removed 0 bases from V and 4 bases from J; junction bases left unmatched: 5. The CDR3 here is CASSLGQGRSTGELFF. In DNA, the CDR3 is TGTGCCAGCAGCTTGGGACAGGGGAGAAGCACCGGGGAGCTGTTTTTT.

The chain links TRBV2 to TRBJ1-2; 8 bases are a match to TRBD1. Germline assignment: CDR1 SNHLY and CDR2 FYNNEI. The CDR3 length is 15 residues. V lost 2 bases to trimming and J lost 6 bases; unmatched junction nucleotides: 8. The CDR3 protein is CASSESAGGANGYTF. Written as DNA, the CDR3 is TGTGCCAGCAGTGAATCGGCAGGGGGCGCGAATGGCTACACCTTC.

The chain carries TRBV7-8 and TRBJ2-3, with a tentative D call TRBD1 (6 bases). The CDR3 is 14 residues long. Trimming left V 5 bases short and J 1 base short, with 10 bases between. Germline V gene data show CDR1 as SGHVS and CDR2 as FQNEAQ. The CDR3 bases are TGTGCCAGCAGCCCCTGGACAGGCACAGATACGCAGTATTTT. Translation gives CASSPWTGTDTQYF.

The chain employs TRBV7-6 and TRBJ1-1, with D unresolved. The CDR3 contains 13 residues. CDR1 is SGHVS and CDR2 is FNYEAQ in the germline V gene. The V end was cut by 5 bases, the J end by 5 bases, with 12 bases between. CDR3 in DNA: TGTGCCAGCAGCGTGGGAGTGCTGACTGAAGCTTTCTTT. Its translation: CASSVGVLTEAFF.

This rearrangement joins TRBV20-1 to TRBJ1-1; D ambiguous. Germline V gene data show CDR1 as DFQATT and CDR2 as SNEGSKA (reference sequence). V was shortened by 2 bases and J by 5 bases, with 6 bases between the two germline ends. The CDR3 has 11 amino acids. CDR3 residues: CSARSGTEAFF. CDR3 DNA: TGCAGTGCTAGAAGCGGAACTGAAGCTTTCTTT.

This clone came up once. This chain connects TRBV7-8 to TRBJ1-1, with TRBD1 as a possible D gene (5 bases). The CDR3 length is 15 residues. Germline V CDR1 and CDR2: SGHVS, FQNEAQ. Deletions cut 0 bases from V and 5 bases from J, with 13 bases between. The CDR3 nucleotides read TGTGCCAGCAGCTTAGCGTGGCAGGGAGGGACTGAAGCTTTCTTT. As protein: CASSLAWQGGTEAFF. The variable domain in full, completed from reference TRBV7-8 and TRBJ1-1, reads GAGVSQSPRYKVAKRGQDVALRCDPISGHVSLFWYQQALGQGPEFLTYFQNEAQLDKSGLPSDRFFAERPEGSVSTLKIQRTQQEDSAVYLCASSLAWQGGTEAFFGQGTRLTVV.

The CDR3 reads CASSFGSYEQYF. CDR3 in DNA: TGTGCCAGCAGTTTCGGATCCTACGAGCAGTACTTC. The chain carries TRBV28 and TRBJ2-7; D is unclear. The V and J ends lost 3 bases and 1 base respectively, with 4 bases between them. Germline CDR1 reads MDHEN; CDR2 reads SYDVKM. The CDR3 runs 12 residues.

The chain uses TRBV4-3 and TRBJ2-1, with D possibly being TRBD2 (6 bases). This CDR3 is built from 17 residues. Germline-derived CDR1 and CDR2 are LGHNA and YSLEER. The germline V and J ends were trimmed by 6 bases and 5 bases, with 23 bases remaining between them. CDR3 in amino acids: CASSKGPGVSRNNEQFF. For the CDR3, the DNA is TGCGCCAGCAGTAAAGGGCCGGGAGTATCGAGGAACAATGAGCAGTTCTTC.

V and J are TRBV7-3 and TRBJ1-1; D gene unclear. Trimming stripped 2 bases from V and 3 bases from J, with 10 bases between. This CDR3 contains 14 residues. Looked up from germline, CDR1 is SGHTA and CDR2 is FQGTGA. The CDR3 sequence is CASSLQAEYTEAFF. CDR3 bases: TGTGCCAGCAGCTTACAGGCCGAGTACACTGAAGCTTTCTTT.

The table lists this clone with a count of one. This CDR3 is CASSYGVFRGNYEQYF. The CDR3 DNA reads as TGTGCCAGCAGTTACGGGGTCTTCAGGGGTAACTACGAGCAGTACTTC. V is TRBV6-5 and J is TRBJ2-7, with D possibly TRBD1 on 6 matching bases. The length of the CDR3 is 16 residues. Germline assignment: CDR1 MNHEY and CDR2 SVGAGI. Trimming shortened V by 2 bases and J by 3 bases, and 17 bases separated the two germline ends.

In DNA, the CDR3 is TGTGCCAGCAAACTCTGGCAGCTCCTTAGCGGGGGGCCACCCTACGAGCAGTACGTC. This encodes CASKLWQLLSGGPPYEQYV. V usage is TRBV5-8 and J usage is TRBJ2-7, with 10 bases lining up with TRBD2. CDR1 is SGHTS and CDR2 is YDEGEE in the germline V gene. V shed 6 bases, J shed 2 bases, and the junction held 20 bases outside the gene matches. The CDR3 consists of 19 residues.

J is TRBJ2-7 and V is TRBV4-3, with D perhaps being TRBD1 or TRBD2 (5 bases each). The CDR3 extends over 15 amino acids. Germline lookup yields CDR1 LGHNA and CDR2 YSLEER. V gave up 2 bases and J gave up 3 bases, with 14 bases separating them. The CDR3 nucleotides are TGCGCCAGCAGCCAATCCCGGGACGGACGCTACGAGCAGTACTTC. The encoded protein is CASSQSRDGRYEQYF.

This clone is judged medium-sized. V and J are TRBV5-1 and TRBJ2-7, with D uncertain. The germline V gene has CDR1 SGHRS and CDR2 YFSETQ. The CDR3 spans 9 residues. V shed 5 bases and J shed 7 bases, with 4 bases lying between them. The CDR3 reads CASRGEQYV. The CDR3 bases are TGCGCCAGCAGGGGGGAGCAGTACGTC.

The chain couples TRBV5-5 to TRBJ2-7; 9 bases line up with TRBD2. The CDR3 consists of 15 residues. The germline V gene has CDR1 SGHKS and CDR2 YYEKEE (reference sequence). V lost 0 bases, J lost 5 bases, and 6 bases stayed unmatched. In DNA form, the CDR3 reads TGTGCCAGCAGCTTGGTTCTAGCGGGATCCCACGAGCAGTACTTC. It translates to CASSLVLAGSHEQYF.

The chain has TRBV28 and TRBJ2-1; 10 bases agree with TRBD1. From germline, CDR1 is MDHEN and CDR2 SYDVKM. Unmatched junction bases numbered 7, after V lost 6 bases and J lost 8 bases. The CDR3 sequence is 14 residues long. CDR3 protein: CASSYDRGLDEQFF. The CDR3 nucleotides are TGTGCCAGCAGCTATGACAGGGGGCTAGATGAGCAGTTCTTC. Using reference TRBV28 and TRBJ2-1 for the parts outside the CDR3, the full variable domain is DVKVTQSSRYLVKRTGEKVFLECVQDMDHENMFWYRQDPGLGLRLIYFSYDVKMKEKGDIPEGYSVSREKKERFSLILESASTNQTSMYLCASSYDRGLDEQFFGPGTRLTVL.

The chain uses TRBV7-8 and TRBJ2-3; TRBD2 agrees at 10 bases. Germline CDR1 SGHVS, CDR2 FQNEAQ. With 1 base clipped from V and 4 bases from J, the junction kept 2 bases outside the gene matches. This CDR3 region has 15 residues. The DNA for the CDR3 is TGTGCCAGCAGCTTAGGGCTAGCGGGAGCAGATACGCAGTATTTT. This translates into CASSLGLAGADTQYF.

In its sample, this clone was seen once. The rearrangement links TRBV6-5 to TRBJ1-6; TRBD1 is a possible D gene (5 bases). The CDR3 runs to 15 residues. From germline, CDR1 is MNHEY and CDR2 SVGAGI. Trimming took off 0 bases at V and 7 bases at J, with 10 bases between the two ends. In nucleotides, the CDR3 is TGTGCCAGCAGTTACTCGGGGGGTTTCAATTCACCCCTCCACTTT. Its translation is CASSYSGGFNSPLHF.